This is a list of T cell receptor beta chains from one sample in a study of Graves' ophthalmopathy and Graves' hyperthyroidism. Each CDR3 protein gets one entry after TCRdb re-called the multiplex PCR reads with MiXCR. The table lists 900,000 to 1,200,000 distinct CDR3 sequences, about 36% of them singletons, with 11% in the top ten. The source material was peripheral blood or thyroid tissue (not recorded which). These receptors all come from an adult man with Graves' hyperthyroidism. CDR3s include the opening cysteine and the closing phenylalanine or tryptophan. The order of the fields is clone size, J gene, D gene, CDR3 length, V gene, CDR3 DNA, CDR3 protein. D genes are given only for firm matches. Some rows have no size entry. The others give once, few or many, or a class for an expanded clone.

many,TRBJ1-5,.,15,TRBV20-1,TGCAGTGCTACCTTAGTTGGGGGCGGCAATCAGCCCCAGCATTTT,CSATLVGGGNQPQHF
few,TRBJ2-2,TRBD2,18,TRBV9,TGTGCCAGCAGCAAACGACTAGCGGGAGACTTGGGCACCGGGGAGCTGTTTTTT,CASSKRLAGDLGTGELFF
many,TRBJ1-6,TRBD1,16,TRBV10-3,TGTGCCATCAGTGCTCAATTCGGGACAGCTAATTCACCCCTCCACTTT,CAISAQFGTANSPLHF
once,TRBJ2-5,.,14,TRBV10-3,TGTGCCATCAGGGAGGCCGGGCTTCGGGAGACCCAGTACTTC,CAIREAGLRETQYF
many,TRBJ2-5,TRBD1,13,TRBV10-3,TGTGCCATCAGTACCGGGACAGGAGAGACCCAGTACTTC,CAISTGTGETQYF
.,TRBJ2-7,TRBD1,15,TRBV5-1,TGCGCCAGCAGCCCGGGACAGGGTCGGCTGGGGGAGCAGTACTTC,CASSPGQGRLGEQYF
.,TRBJ1-2,.,17,TRBV25-1,TGTGCCAGCAGTCCCGTTGGTTCCGGACAGCGGGCTGGGAGCTACACCTTC,CASSPVGSGQRAGSYTF
.,TRBJ2-7,.,13,TRBV20-1,TGCAGTGCCACCCAAGGGGCCGCCTACGAGCAGTACTTC,CSATQGAAYEQYF
once,TRBJ2-7,.,14,TRBV10-2,TGCGCCAGCAGCCAAACCCCCAGGGAGTACGAGCAGTACTTC,CASSQTPREYEQYF
few,TRBJ2-7,.,13,TRBV24-1,TGTGCCACCAGTGATCGGGTGACTTACGAGCAGTACTTC,CATSDRVTYEQYF
few,TRBJ1-1,.,13,TRBV27,TGTGCCAGCAGCCCCTTCGAGCCGAGTGAAGCTTTCTTT,CASSPFEPSEAFF
.,TRBJ1-2,TRBD1,13,TRBV5-4,TGTGCCAGCAGCCAGGGGACAGGGCGGTTCTACACCTTC,CASSQGTGRFYTF
many,TRBJ1-4,.,15,TRBV29-1,TGCAGCGTGACACGGGCGGGGACATCGGGTGAAAAACTGTTTTTT,CSVTRAGTSGEKLFF
.,TRBJ2-5,TRBD1,13,TRBV2,TGTGCCAGCAGTGAAGGGGACAGGGGGACCCAGTACTTC,CASSEGDRGTQYF
few,TRBJ1-5,.,14,TRBV6-5,TGTGCCAGCAGTTACCGGAACAGGATTATGGCCCAGCATTTT,CASSYRNRIMAQHF
.,TRBJ2-5,TRBD2,12,TRBV7-9,TGTGCCAGCAGCGCGGGGGGGGAGATCCAGTACTTC,CASSAGGEIQYF
few,TRBJ1-4,.,17,TRBV7-9,TGTGCCAGCAGCTTAGGGGGGGCGACGTACCAAAATGAAAAACTGTTTTTT,CASSLGGATYQNEKLFF
many,TRBJ1-1,TRBD1,14,TRBV9,TGTGCCAGCAGCGAGAACCGGGACAGAGGCGAAGCTTTCTTT,CASSENRDRGEAFF
.,TRBJ2-7,.,17,TRBV25-1,TGTGCCAGCAGTGCTAGGGTTGGACAGTCCGTCCCCTACGAGCAGTACTTC,CASSARVGQSVPYEQYF
.,TRBJ2-7,TRBD2,16,TRBV20-1,TGCAGTGCTAGGAGCAGACTAGCGGGAGGATCGAAAGAGCAGTACTTC,CSARSRLAGGSKEQYF
.,TRBJ2-2,.,15,TRBV29-1,TGCAGCGTTGAACGGAGGGGGGCGCGGGCCGGGAAGCTGTTTTTT,CSVERRGARAGKLFF
many,TRBJ1-2,TRBD1,14,TRBV6-6,TGTGCCAGCAGTTACAACAGGGGGTCGGATGGCTACACCTTC,CASSYNRGSDGYTF
.,TRBJ2-2,.,15,TRBV11-2,TGTGCCAGCAGCCGTGGTGGGGGAAACACCGGGGAGCTGTTTTTT,CASSRGGGNTGELFF